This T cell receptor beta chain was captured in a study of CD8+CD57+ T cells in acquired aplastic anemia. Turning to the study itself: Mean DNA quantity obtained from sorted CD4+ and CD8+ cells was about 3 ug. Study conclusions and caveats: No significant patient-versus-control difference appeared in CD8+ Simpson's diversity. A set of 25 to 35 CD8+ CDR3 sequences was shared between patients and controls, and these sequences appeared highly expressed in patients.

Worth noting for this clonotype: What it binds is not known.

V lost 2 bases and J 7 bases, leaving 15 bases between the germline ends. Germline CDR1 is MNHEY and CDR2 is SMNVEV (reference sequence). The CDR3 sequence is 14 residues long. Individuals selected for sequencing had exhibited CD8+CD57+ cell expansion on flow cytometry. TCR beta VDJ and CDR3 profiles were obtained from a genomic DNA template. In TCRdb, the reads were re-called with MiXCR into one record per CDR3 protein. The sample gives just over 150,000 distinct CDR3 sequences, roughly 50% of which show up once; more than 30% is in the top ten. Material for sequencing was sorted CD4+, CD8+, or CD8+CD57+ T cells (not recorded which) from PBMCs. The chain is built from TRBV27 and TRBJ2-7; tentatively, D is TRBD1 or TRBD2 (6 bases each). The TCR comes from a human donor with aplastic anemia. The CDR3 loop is CASSLLGGSWEQYF. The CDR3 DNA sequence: TGTGCCAGCAGTTTACTGGGGGGCTCTTGGGAGCAGTACTTC.